The sequence of this T cell receptor (beta chain) was determined in a study of T cell responses to AZD1222 COVID-19 vaccine. Turning to this clone: Its target is not known.

Findings and limits, study-wide: With two AZD1222 doses given, Spike-specific TCR breadth and depth both rose. Among AZD1222 vaccinees, only five or six were seropositive at baseline. The donor group comprised mostly white British people and more females; the analysis possibly underestimated clonal diversity.

The table came from immunoSEQ multiplex PCR; TCRdb's copy has only in-frame clones and leaves some out. This table holds some 97,000 clones, around 90% found once. The length of the CDR3 is 15 residues. Germline V gives CDR1 ENHRY, CDR2 SYGVKD. V dropped 8 bases and J dropped 2; count of bases not matched to a gene: 4. This chain connects TRBV10-3 to TRBJ1-6, with 9 bases matching TRBD1. The sequence came from an adult in good health. The sequencing used peripheral blood, collected on day 0 of AZD1222 vaccination. Here the CDR3 DNA reads TGTGCCATCGCGGGACAGGGTGCCTATAATTCACCCCTCCACTTT. It encodes CAIAGQGAYNSPLHF.